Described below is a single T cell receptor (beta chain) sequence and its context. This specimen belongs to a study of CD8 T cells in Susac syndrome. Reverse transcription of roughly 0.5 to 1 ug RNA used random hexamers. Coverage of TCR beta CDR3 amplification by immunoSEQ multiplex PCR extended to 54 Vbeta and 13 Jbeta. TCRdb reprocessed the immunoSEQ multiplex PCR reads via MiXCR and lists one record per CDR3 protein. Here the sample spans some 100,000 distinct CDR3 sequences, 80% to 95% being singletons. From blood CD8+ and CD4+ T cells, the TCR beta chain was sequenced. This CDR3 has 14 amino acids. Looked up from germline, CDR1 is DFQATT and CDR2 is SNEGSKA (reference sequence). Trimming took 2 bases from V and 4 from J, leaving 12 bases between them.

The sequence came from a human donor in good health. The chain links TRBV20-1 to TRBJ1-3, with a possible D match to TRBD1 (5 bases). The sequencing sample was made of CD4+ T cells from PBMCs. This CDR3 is CSARRDAGGNTIYF. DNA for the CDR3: TGCAGTGCTAGACGGGACGCGGGGGGAAACACCATATATTTT.